One sample yielded the 20 T cell receptor beta chains listed below, sequenced in a study of cytomegalovirus exposure and HLA in healthy donors. This PCR relied on a set of 60 Vbeta primers and 13 Jbeta primers. Sequencing used immunoSEQ multiplex PCR; TCRdb keeps in-frame clones, though not all of them. Seen here are 55,000 to 70,000 clones, 74% observed once, and the top ten hold 8.5% to 14%. Sequencing was done on a sample of PBMCs. These receptors came from an older woman in good health and CMV-seropositive.

This sequence joins TRBV14 and TRBJ2-5; TRBD2 is a possible D gene (5 bases). The CDR3 extends over 15 amino acids. V lost 0 bases and J 3 bases, leaving 11 bases between the germline ends. In germline, CDR1 is SGHDN, CDR2 FVKESK. CDR3 sequence reads: CASSQDSTRKETQYF. The CDR3 DNA sequence: TGTGCCAGCAGCCAAGATAGTACTAGAAAAGAGACCCAGTACTTC.

The chain has TRBV4-2 and TRBJ2-3, with a possible D match to TRBD1 (5 bases). V was cut by 3 bases and J by 6 bases, with 16 bases left in between. This CDR3 has 15 amino acids. CDR1 is LGHNA and CDR2 is YNFKEQ in the germline V gene. The CDR3 DNA is TGTGCCAGCAGCCATAGTGTTGGCAGGGTGGATACGCAGTATTTT. This gives the protein CASSHSVGRVDTQYF.

The V gene is TRBV11-2, the J gene TRBJ2-7; TRBD1 is a possible D gene (5 bases). V dropped 4 bases and J dropped 0 bases, with 13 bases sitting between them. The germline CDR1 and CDR2 sequences are SGHAT and FQNNGV. The CDR3 sequence is 15 residues long. This CDR3 reads CASSYSTDSSYEQYF. CDR3 sequence (DNA): TGTGCCAGCAGCTATTCGACAGACAGCTCCTACGAGCAGTACTTC.

The V call is TRBV6-1, the J call TRBJ1-1; D is unresolved. Germline V gives CDR1 MNHNS, CDR2 SASEGT. The V gene lost 2 bases and the J gene lost 5 bases, with 9 bases spanning the gap. This CDR3 contains 13 residues. As DNA, the CDR3 is TGTGCCAGCAGTGAAAGTCCCGCGACTGAAGCTTTCTTT. Amino acids: CASSESPATEAFF.

This rearrangement joins TRBV7-8 to TRBJ2-2; D is perhaps TRBD2 (6 bases). V lost 1 base, J lost 5 bases, and 11 bases lay in between. Germline V CDR1 and CDR2: SGHVS, FQNEAQ. The CDR3 has 15 amino acids. As DNA, the CDR3 is TGTGCCAGCAGCTTAGTGGCTAGCGTTACCGGGGAGCTGTTTTTT. As protein: CASSLVASVTGELFF.

This clone was counted only a few times. This chain links TRBV2 with TRBJ1-4; 7 nucleotides match TRBD1. The CDR3 is 12 residues long. Germline trimming cut 7 bases from V and 5 bases from J; bases unmatched to any gene: 1. Germline CDR1 reads SNHLY; CDR2 reads FYNNEI. The CDR3 loop reads CASKGQNEKLFF. The CDR3 DNA follows: TGTGCCAGCAAGGGACAGAATGAAAAACTGTTTTTT.

The rearrangement joins TRBV29-1 to TRBJ2-3; D is unresolved. The V end lost 3 bases, the J end lost 3 bases, and 13 bases lay between the germline ends. Germline CDR1 SQVTM, CDR2 ANQGSEA. The CDR3 spans 14 residues. The CDR3, as DNA: TGCAGCGTTGACTCTAGTGAGATGACAGATACGCAGTATTTT. It encodes CSVDSSEMTDTQYF.

To note about this clone: The CDR3 end shows no conserved phenylalanine or tryptophan, and so a read error is likely. The chain carries TRBV18 and TRBJ1-5, with D unclear. The germline V gene encodes CDR1 KGHSH and CDR2 LQKENI. V lost 3 bases, J lost 10 bases, and 16 bases lay in between. The CDR3 is 14 amino acids. CDR3 DNA: TGTGCCAGCTCACCTGCGGATGAGGTTCACCCCCAGCATGTT. Residues: CASSPADEVHPQHV.

The table lists this clone with a few counts. The chain uses TRBV6-5 and TRBJ1-2; TRBD1 might be the D (6 bases). The CDR3 spans 13 residues. V shed 5 bases and J shed 5 bases, with 12 bases lying between them. CDR1 is MNHEY, CDR2 SVGAGI, per germline. CDR3 residues: CASSQRTVYGYTF. CDR3 bases: TGTGCCAGCAGTCAAAGGACAGTTTATGGCTACACCTTC.

This clone was counted between two and nine times. This chain uses TRBV4-2 with TRBJ2-1, with 11 positions matching TRBD2. V shed 4 bases, J shed 9 bases, and the junction held 17 bases outside the gene matches. From germline, CDR1 is LGHNA and CDR2 YNFKEQ. The CDR3 length is 18 residues. The CDR3 region is CASSPRLTVAGGPGEQFF. The DNA for the CDR3 is TGTGCCAGCAGCCCCCGACTCACGGTAGCGGGAGGGCCAGGTGAGCAGTTCTTC.

In the case of this clone: Relative to the germline gene, one junction end is altered; a read error may explain this. The genes are TRBV5-6 and TRBJ2-3; TRBD2 agrees at 10 bases. The length of the CDR3 is 14 residues. Germline lookup yields CDR1 SGHDT and CDR2 YYEEEE. CDR3 nucleotides: TGTGCCAGCAGCTTTCTAGGGACTAGCGCGGTATACTTTTTT. It specifies CASSFLGTSAVYFF.

This chain connects TRBV5-1 to TRBJ2-2; 11 nucleotides align to TRBD2. CDR1 and CDR2 (germline): SGHRS, YFSETQ. Germline trimming cut 6 bases from V and 4 bases from J; bases unmatched to any gene: 8. The CDR3 totals 16 residues. The CDR3 here is CASTVAGGPGTGELFF. CDR3 bases: TGCGCCAGCACCGTAGCGGGGGGGCCGGGCACCGGGGAGCTGTTTTTT.

V usage is TRBV19 and J usage is TRBJ2-1, with a possible D match to TRBD2 (6 bases). The germline V gene has CDR1 LNHDA and CDR2 SQIVND (reference sequence). Trimming pared 7 bases from V and 4 bases from J, leaving 8 bases between. The CDR3 is 12 amino acids. CDR3 in DNA: TGTGCCAGTAACGGGGGATACAATGAGCAGTTCTTC. This gives the protein CASNGGYNEQFF.

V gene TRBV7-6 combines with J gene TRBJ2-5; the D is unclear. The CDR3 has 13 residues. Germline V gene lookup returns CDR1 SGHVS and CDR2 FNYEAQ. V shed 5 bases and J shed 5 bases, with 12 bases lying between them. The CDR3: CASSPVNVETQYF. The CDR3 DNA follows: TGTGCCAGCAGCCCGGTCAACGTGGAGACCCAGTACTTC.

The chain couples TRBV2 to TRBJ1-5; 10 positions match TRBD1. The germline V gene encodes CDR1 SNHLY and CDR2 FYNNEI. The CDR3 is 16 amino acids. V lost 5 bases to trimming and J lost 4 bases; unmatched junction nucleotides: 8. This CDR3 reads CASSSGTGAKNQPQHF. Here the CDR3 DNA reads TGTGCCAGCAGTTCCGGGACAGGGGCCAAAAATCAGCCCCAGCATTTT.

The J gene is TRBJ2-6, the V gene TRBV5-1; D is unclear. Trimming removed 1 base from V and 0 bases from J, with 5 bases in between. The CDR3 has 15 residues. Germline V gives CDR1 SGHRS, CDR2 YFSETQ. CDR3 amino acids: CASSLTASGANVLTF. The CDR3 region has the DNA TGCGCCAGCAGCTTGACAGCCTCTGGGGCCAACGTCCTGACTTTC.

This clone was counted a few times. For the CDR3, the DNA is TGTGCCAGCAGTTATTTGGACACCCTTGAAGCTTTCTTT. Its protein product is CASSYLDTLEAFF. The chain links TRBV6-5 to TRBJ1-1, with TRBD1 as a possible D gene (5 bases). Germline V CDR1 and CDR2: MNHEY, SVGAGI. V was shortened by 3 bases and J by 7 bases, with 12 bases between the two germline ends. The CDR3 sequence is 13 residues long.

This clone was detected a few times. The CDR3 carries no conserved terminal phenylalanine or tryptophan, so it likely arises from a read error. The chain recombines TRBV5-1 with TRBJ1-1; unclear D gene. In germline, CDR1 is SGHRS, CDR2 YFSETQ. This CDR3 region has 11 residues. V dropped 5 bases and J dropped 5 bases, with 7 bases sitting between them. The CDR3 sequence: CASRGGTEAFV. DNA for the CDR3: TGCGCCAGCAGAGGAGGGACTGAAGCTTTCGTT.

The chain employs TRBV4-1 and TRBJ1-1; maybe TRBD1 (5 bases). Per germline, CDR1 MGHRA and CDR2 YSYEKL. CDR3 length: 15 residues. Between the trimmed V and J ends, which lost 5 bases and 0 bases, there was a span of 13 bases. In DNA form, the CDR3 reads TGCGCCAGCAGCACAACGACAGCAATGAACACTGAAGCTTTCTTT. Encoded protein: CASSTTTAMNTEAFF.

This clone was observed a handful of times. This sequence joins TRBV5-4 and TRBJ1-2; D is perhaps TRBD1 (5 bases). V lost 4 bases, J lost 7 bases, and 17 bases lay in between. The germline V gene has CDR1 SGHNT and CDR2 YYREEE (reference sequence). The CDR3 is made up of 14 amino acids. The CDR3 nucleotides are TGTGCCAGCAGCCCGGACACCAAGGCGACTGGCTACACCTTC. This sequence encodes CASSPDTKATGYTF.